These 15 T cell receptor beta chains came from one sample sequenced in a study of T cell responses to AZD1222 COVID-19 vaccine. Here immunoSEQ multiplex PCR was the method, and the copy in TCRdb shows in-frame clones only, minus some. The sample has 120,000 to 150,000 clones, 88% seen once. The sample here was peripheral blood, taken 28 days after the second AZD1222 dose. The receptors were sampled from an adult who received the AZD1222 COVID-19 vaccine.

CDR3 region: CASSVAGGEEPQHF. The CDR3 DNA sequence: TGTGCCAGCAGCGTAGCCGGGGGGGAAGAGCCCCAGCATTTT. This chain links TRBV9 with TRBJ1-5, with a possible D match to TRBD1 (5 bases). Trimming cost V 0 bases and J 8 bases, with 12 bases left between them. CDR1 and CDR2 (germline): SGDLS, YYNGEE. The CDR3 contains 14 residues.

V and J are TRBV5-1 and TRBJ2-1, with 9 positions matching TRBD2. CDR3 length equals 16 residues. V gave up 4 bases and J gave up 7 bases; unmatched junction bases: 12. Looked up from germline, CDR1 is SGHRS and CDR2 is YFSETQ. CDR3 DNA: TGCGCCAGCAGCGGTGGCGGACTAAGCGGGGGGAATGAGCAGTTCTTC. Encoded protein: CASSGGGLSGGNEQFF.

This chain links TRBV6-5 with TRBJ2-7; 8 nucleotides agree with TRBD1. Per the germline V gene, CDR1 is MNHEY and CDR2 is SVGAGI. There are 14 residues in the CDR3. V trimming: 4 bases; J trimming: 6 bases; junction bases outside the gene matches: 8. In DNA, the CDR3 is TGTGCCAGCAGTTTCGGGACAGGTCTGCCCGAGCAGTACTTC. This codes for CASSFGTGLPEQYF.

The chain carries TRBV21-1 and TRBJ2-7; TRBD2, the D gene given by the table, was not confirmed from the DNA. TRBV21-1 is termed a pseudogene. This CDR3 is 14 amino acids long. The CDR3 DNA sequence: TGTGCCAGCAGCAAGGGACTAGGGGCCAACGAGCAGTACTTC. This codes for CASSKGLGANEQYF.

This clone was seen only once. V usage is TRBV4-1 and J usage is TRBJ2-3; 8 bases are a match to TRBD2. V trimming: 8 bases; J trimming: 3 bases; junction bases outside the gene matches: 7. Germline V gene sequence: CDR1 MGHRA, CDR2 YSYEKL. This CDR3 has 14 residues. CDR3 in amino acids: CASRSGGRTDTQYF. Written as DNA, the CDR3 is TGCGCCAGCCGATCGGGGGGGCGTACAGATACGCAGTATTTT.

The chain carries TRBV19 and TRBJ1-5, with no clear D. V lost 6 bases, J lost 9 bases, and 18 bases lay in between. From germline, CDR1 is LNHDA and CDR2 SQIVND (reference sequence). This CDR3 region has 14 residues. The CDR3: CASSTDGSLLPQHF. CDR3 coding DNA: TGTGCCAGTAGCACTGACGGGTCGTTATTGCCCCAGCATTTT.

The J gene is TRBJ2-3, the V gene TRBV28; possibly TRBD2 for D (5 bases). CDR3 size: 17 residues. The germline CDR1 and CDR2 sequences are MDHEN and SYDVKM. With 7 bases removed from V and 6 bases from J, the gap between germline ends came to 26 bases. The CDR3: CASTPPRRHWEQDTQYF. The CDR3 DNA reads as TGTGCCAGCACCCCACCCCGGAGGCATTGGGAGCAGGATACGCAGTATTTT. Variable domain in full (rest from reference TRBV28 and TRBJ2-3): DVKVTQSSRYLVKRTGEKVFLECVQDMDHENMFWYRQDPGLGLRLIYFSYDVKMKEKGDIPEGYSVSREKKERFSLILESASTNQTSMYLCASTPPRRHWEQDTQYFGPGTRLTVL.

This chain links TRBV5-1 with TRBJ2-5, with a tentative D call TRBD1 (6 bases). From germline, CDR1 is SGHRS and CDR2 YFSETQ. Trimming stripped 0 bases from V and 4 bases from J, with 7 bases between. This CDR3 spans 13 amino acids. The CDR3 spells CASSLGGRETQYF. The CDR3 coding sequence is TGCGCCAGCAGCTTGGGGGGGCGAGAGACCCAGTACTTC.

The J gene is TRBJ2-3, the V gene TRBV29-1; D unclear. Germline-derived CDR1 and CDR2 are SQVTM and ANQGSEA. CDR3 size: 12 residues. V was trimmed by 5 bases and J by 4 bases, leaving 10 bases between them. CDR3 bases: TGCAGCGTTAGGTTTCAGTCAGATACGCAGTATTTT. Its translation: CSVRFQSDTQYF.

The chain combines TRBV13 with TRBJ1-6; a possible D gene is TRBD1 (6 bases). This CDR3 has 15 residues. In germline, CDR1 is PRHDT, CDR2 FYEKMQ (reference sequence). V was shortened by 7 bases and J by 6 bases, with 16 bases between the two germline ends. CDR3 residues: CASNLRDTINSPLHF. The CDR3 DNA sequence: TGTGCCAGCAATTTAAGGGACACTATTAATTCACCCCTCCACTTT.

This chain connects TRBV19 to TRBJ2-3; D is undetermined. Germline V gene data show CDR1 as LNHDA and CDR2 as SQIVND (reference sequence). Trimming cost V 3 bases and J 2 bases, with 9 bases left between them. This CDR3 is built from 14 residues. The CDR3 spells CASSMGFNTDTQYF. The DNA of the CDR3 is TGTGCCAGTAGTATGGGCTTCAACACAGATACGCAGTATTTT.

V and J are TRBV7-9 and TRBJ1-4; the D is unclear. Deletions cut 4 bases from V and 5 bases from J, with 11 bases between. This CDR3 has 14 residues. The germline V gene has CDR1 SEHNR and CDR2 FQNEAQ (reference sequence). CDR3 sequence: CASSYRANNEKLFF. The DNA for the CDR3 is TGTGCCAGCAGCTACCGGGCTAACAATGAAAAACTGTTTTTT.

DNA of the CDR3: TGTGCCAGCAGTTACCGCCGGGAGCAGCCCCAGCATTTT. Its translation is CASSYRREQPQHF. The chain has TRBV6-5 and TRBJ1-5; D remains ambiguous. Germline V gene sequence: CDR1 MNHEY, CDR2 SVGAGI. Trimming removed 2 bases at V and 7 bases at J, with 9 bases between. CDR3 length equals 13 residues.

The chain joins TRBV11-2 to TRBJ2-2; D call uncertain. CDR1 is SGHAT and CDR2 is FQNNGV in the germline V gene. V lost 4 bases and J 3 bases, leaving 9 bases between the germline ends. The CDR3 extends over 14 amino acids. The CDR3 nucleotides read TGTGCCAGCAGCTCGTTTTGGGACACCGGGGAGCTGTTTTTT. This encodes CASSSFWDTGELFF.

The V gene is TRBV6-5, the J gene TRBJ1-3; D gene unclear. CDR3 length: 14 amino acids. Trimming shortened V by 5 bases and J by 2 bases, and 10 bases separated the two germline ends. Germline V CDR1 and CDR2: MNHEY, SVGAGI. For the CDR3, the DNA is TGTGCCAGCAGTACCCAAACGACTGGAAACACCATATATTTT. Translated, it gives CASSTQTTGNTIYF.